These T cell receptor beta chains were read from a single sample in a study of shared T cell receptors in the human thymus. Profiling relied on immunoSEQ multiplex PCR, and the TCRdb table lists in-frame clones only, not all of them. The sample has 500,000 to 750,000 clones, approximately 87% seen once. The data also belong to a second study, concerning human thymus T cells.

The sequencing sample was made of thymocytes. The receptors here all came from a boy under three years old with a congenital heart defect. Both conserved end residues are part of each CDR3. D genes are given only for firm matches.

cdr3_nt: TGTGCCTGGAGTGTACGAGCGGGGTCCGGGGAGCTGTTTTTT
cdr3_aa: CAWSVRAGSGELFF
v_call: TRBV30
d_call: TRBD2
j_call: TRBJ2-2

cdr3_nt: TGTGCCAGCAGCCCGGACAGGAACTATGGCTACACCTTC
cdr3_aa: CASSPDRNYGYTF
v_call: TRBV7-9
d_call: TRBD1
j_call: TRBJ1-2

cdr3_nt: TGCGCCAGCAGTTGGATTGCTAGCCGCTACGAGCAGTACTTC
cdr3_aa: CASSWIASRYEQYF
v_call: TRBV10-1
d_call: -
j_call: TRBJ2-7

cdr3_nt: TGTGCTAGTGGTTTGGCTGAGCGGACTACCTTGCAAGAGACCCAGTACTTC
cdr3_aa: CASGLAERTTLQETQYF
v_call: TRBV12-5
d_call: -
j_call: TRBJ2-5

cdr3_nt: TGTGCCAGCAGCCCTAGACTAACGAGGGACAATGAGCAGTTCTTC
cdr3_aa: CASSPRLTRDNEQFF
v_call: TRBV21-1
d_call: -
j_call: TRBJ2-1

cdr3_nt: TGCGCCAGCAGCCAACACCAGGGGCACGAGCAGTACTTC
cdr3_aa: CASSQHQGHEQYF
v_call: TRBV4-1
d_call: -
j_call: TRBJ2-7

cdr3_nt: TGTGCCAGCTCACCACCGAATTCGGGCACAGATACGCAGTATTTT
cdr3_aa: CASSPPNSGTDTQYF
v_call: TRBV18
d_call: -
j_call: TRBJ2-3

cdr3_nt: TGCGCCAGCAGCTTGGGGCCAGGAAACACCATATATTTT
cdr3_aa: CASSLGPGNTIYF
v_call: TRBV5-1
d_call: -
j_call: TRBJ1-3

cdr3_nt: TGCGCCAGCAGCCAACTCACGGGGGACGAGCAGTACTTC
cdr3_aa: CASSQLTGDEQYF
v_call: TRBV4-3
d_call: -
j_call: TRBJ2-7

cdr3_nt: TGCGCCAGCAGCTGCCGAACGACAGGCTCTGGGGCCAACGTCCTGACTTTC
cdr3_aa: CASSCRTTGSGANVLTF
v_call: TRBV4-1
d_call: -
j_call: TRBJ2-6

cdr3_nt: TGTGCCAGCAGTGAAGGGGTCCGAGGGCAGAACACCGGGGAGCTGTTTTTT
cdr3_aa: CASSEGVRGQNTGELFF
v_call: TRBV6-1
d_call: -
j_call: TRBJ2-2